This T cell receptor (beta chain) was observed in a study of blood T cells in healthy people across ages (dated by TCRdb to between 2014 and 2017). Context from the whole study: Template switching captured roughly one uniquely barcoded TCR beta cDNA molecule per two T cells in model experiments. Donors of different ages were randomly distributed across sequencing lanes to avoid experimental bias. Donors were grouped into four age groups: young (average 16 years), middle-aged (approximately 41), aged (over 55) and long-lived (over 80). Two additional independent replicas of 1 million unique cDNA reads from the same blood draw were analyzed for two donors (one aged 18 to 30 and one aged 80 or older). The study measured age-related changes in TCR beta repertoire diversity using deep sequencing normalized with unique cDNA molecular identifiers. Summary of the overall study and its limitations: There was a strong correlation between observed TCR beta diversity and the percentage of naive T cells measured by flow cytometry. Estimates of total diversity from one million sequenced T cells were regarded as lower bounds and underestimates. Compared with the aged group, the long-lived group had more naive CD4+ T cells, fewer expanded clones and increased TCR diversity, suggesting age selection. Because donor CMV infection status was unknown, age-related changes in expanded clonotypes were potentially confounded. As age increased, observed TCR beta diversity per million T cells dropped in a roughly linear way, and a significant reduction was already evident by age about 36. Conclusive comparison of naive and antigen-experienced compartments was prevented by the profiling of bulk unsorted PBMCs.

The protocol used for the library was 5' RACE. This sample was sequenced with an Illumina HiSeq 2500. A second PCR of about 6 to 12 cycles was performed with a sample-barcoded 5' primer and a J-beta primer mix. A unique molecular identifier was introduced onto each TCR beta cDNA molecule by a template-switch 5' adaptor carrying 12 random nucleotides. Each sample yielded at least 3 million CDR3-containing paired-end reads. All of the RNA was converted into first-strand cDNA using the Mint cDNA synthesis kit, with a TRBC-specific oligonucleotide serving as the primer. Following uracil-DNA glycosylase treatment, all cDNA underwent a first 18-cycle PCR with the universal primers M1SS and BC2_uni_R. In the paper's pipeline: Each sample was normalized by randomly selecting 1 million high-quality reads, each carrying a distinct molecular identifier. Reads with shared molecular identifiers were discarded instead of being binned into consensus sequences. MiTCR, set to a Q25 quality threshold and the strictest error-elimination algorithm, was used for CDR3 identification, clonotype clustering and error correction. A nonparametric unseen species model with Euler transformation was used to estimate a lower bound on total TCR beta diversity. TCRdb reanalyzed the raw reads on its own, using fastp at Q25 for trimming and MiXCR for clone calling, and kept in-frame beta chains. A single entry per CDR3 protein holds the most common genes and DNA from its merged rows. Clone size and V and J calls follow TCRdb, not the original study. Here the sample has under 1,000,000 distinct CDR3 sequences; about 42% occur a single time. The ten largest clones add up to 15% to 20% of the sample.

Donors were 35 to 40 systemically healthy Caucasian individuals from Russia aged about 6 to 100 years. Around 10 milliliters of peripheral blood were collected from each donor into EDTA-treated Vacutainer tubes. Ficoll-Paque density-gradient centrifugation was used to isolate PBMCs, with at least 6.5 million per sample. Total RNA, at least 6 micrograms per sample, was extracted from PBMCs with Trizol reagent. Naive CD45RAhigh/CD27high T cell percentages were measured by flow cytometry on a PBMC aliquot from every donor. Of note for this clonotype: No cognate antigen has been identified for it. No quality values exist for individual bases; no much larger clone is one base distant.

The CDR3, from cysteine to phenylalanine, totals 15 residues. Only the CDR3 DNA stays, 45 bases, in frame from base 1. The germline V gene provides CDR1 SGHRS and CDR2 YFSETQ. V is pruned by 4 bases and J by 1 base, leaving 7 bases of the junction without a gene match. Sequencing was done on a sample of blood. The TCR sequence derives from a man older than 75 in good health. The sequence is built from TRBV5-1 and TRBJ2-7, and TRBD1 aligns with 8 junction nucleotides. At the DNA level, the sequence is TGCGCCAGCAGCATCCCGGGGACAGGTTCCTACGAGCAGTACTTC. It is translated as CASSIPGTGSYEQYF.